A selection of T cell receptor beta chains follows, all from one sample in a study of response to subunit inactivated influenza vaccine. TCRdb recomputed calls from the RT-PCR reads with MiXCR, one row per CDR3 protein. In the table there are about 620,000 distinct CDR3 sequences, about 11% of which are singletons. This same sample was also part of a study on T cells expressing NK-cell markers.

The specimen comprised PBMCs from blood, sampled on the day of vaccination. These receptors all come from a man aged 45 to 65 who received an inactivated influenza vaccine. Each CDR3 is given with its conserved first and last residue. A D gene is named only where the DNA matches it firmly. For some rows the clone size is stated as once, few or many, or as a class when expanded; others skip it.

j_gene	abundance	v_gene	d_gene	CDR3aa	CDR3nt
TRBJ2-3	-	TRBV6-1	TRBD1	CASSRTGGEDTQYF	TGTGCCAGCAGTCGGACAGGGGGGGAGGATACGCAGTATTTT
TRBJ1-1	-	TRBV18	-	CASSFEVGTEAFF	TGTGCCAGCTCATTCGAGGTGGGCACTGAAGCTTTCTTT
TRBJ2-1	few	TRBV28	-	CASSLVAGGVSYNEQFF	TGTGCCAGCAGTTTAGTTGCTGGCGGGGTCTCCTACAATGAGCAGTTCTTC
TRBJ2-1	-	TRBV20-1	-	CSAPRGAIITYNEQFF	TGCAGTGCTCCTAGGGGCGCGATCATCACCTACAATGAGCAGTTCTTC
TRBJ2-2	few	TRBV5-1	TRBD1	CASSLAYEQGTNTGELFF	TGCGCCAGCAGCTTGGCCTATGAACAGGGGACGAACACCGGGGAGCTGTTTTTT
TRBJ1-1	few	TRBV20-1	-	CSASGRVGAFF	TGCAGTGCTAGTGGCAGGGTAGGAGCTTTCTTT
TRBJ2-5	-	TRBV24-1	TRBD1	CASSGTGGEEETQYF	TGTGCCTCGTCCGGGACAGGGGGCGAGGAGGAGACCCAGTACTTC
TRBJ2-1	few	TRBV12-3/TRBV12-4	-	CASIPASGYYNEQFF	TGTGCCAGCATCCCCGCAAGTGGGTACTACAATGAGCAGTTCTTC
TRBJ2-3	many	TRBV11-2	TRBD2	CASSYPTPGLAESTDTQYF	TGTGCCAGCAGTTACCCTACGCCGGGACTAGCGGAAAGCACAGATACGCAGTATTTT
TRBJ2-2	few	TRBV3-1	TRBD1	CASSQDAVGTGPTGELFF	TGTGCCAGCAGCCAAGATGCCGTCGGGACAGGGCCCACCGGGGAGCTGTTTTTT
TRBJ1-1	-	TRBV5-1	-	CASSWGGDNTEAFF	TGCGCCAGCAGCTGGGGGGGAGACAACACTGAAGCTTTCTTT
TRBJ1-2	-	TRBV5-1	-	CASSLEVSHYGYTF	TGCGCCAGCAGCTTGGAAGTCAGCCACTATGGCTACACCTTC
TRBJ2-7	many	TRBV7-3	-	CASSLDTHSYEQYF	TGTGCCAGCAGCTTAGACACACACTCCTACGAGCAGTACTTC
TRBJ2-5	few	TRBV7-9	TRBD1	CASNIGGQGLQETQYF	TGTGCCAGCAACATAGGGGGACAGGGCCTTCAAGAGACCCAGTACTTC
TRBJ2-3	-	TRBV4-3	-	CASSQEPLVDTQYF	TGCGCCAGCAGCCAAGAGCCACTTGTGGATACGCAGTATTTT
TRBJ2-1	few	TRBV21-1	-	CASSISGRADNNEQFF	TGTGCCAGCAGCATTAGCGGGAGGGCCGATAACAATGAGCAGTTCTTC
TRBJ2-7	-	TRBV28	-	CASSLGSSITNEQYF	TGTGCCAGCAGTCTCGGGTCAAGTATTACCAACGAGCAGTACTTC
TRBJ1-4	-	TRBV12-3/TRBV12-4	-	CASSQNAGEEKLFF	TGTGCCAGCAGTCAGAACGCAGGGGAAGAAAAACTGTTTTTT
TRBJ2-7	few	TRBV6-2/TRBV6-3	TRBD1	CASRTDRGLSYEQYF	TGTGCCAGCAGGACAGACAGGGGGCTTTCCTACGAGCAGTACTTC
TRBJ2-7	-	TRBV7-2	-	CASSYGRISYEQYF	TGTGCCAGCAGCTACGGACGGATTTCCTACGAGCAGTACTTC
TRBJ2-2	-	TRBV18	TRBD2	CASSPTSSSAGELFF	TGTGCCAGCTCACCGACTAGCTCCTCAGCCGGGGAGCTGTTTTTT
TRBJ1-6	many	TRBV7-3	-	CASSLTGMFSDGFISSPLHF	TGTGCCAGCAGCTTAACAGGGATGTTTTCCGACGGTTTTATCTCTTCACCCCTCCACTTT
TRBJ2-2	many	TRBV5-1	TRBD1	CASSAPDRSNTGELFF	TGCGCCAGCAGCGCCCCGGACAGGTCGAACACCGGGGAGCTGTTTTTT
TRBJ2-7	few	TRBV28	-	CASSLPSGTTSSYEQYF	TGTGCCAGCAGTTTGCCATCCGGGACCACGAGCTCCTACGAGCAGTACTTC
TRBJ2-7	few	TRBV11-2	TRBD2	CASSLGGLAGVYEQYF	TGTGCCAGCAGCTTAGGAGGGCTAGCGGGAGTCTACGAGCAGTACTTC
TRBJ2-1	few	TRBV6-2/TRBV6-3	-	CASSYRGGVFNEQFF	TGTGCCAGCAGTTACAGAGGGGGGGTCTTCAATGAGCAGTTCTTC
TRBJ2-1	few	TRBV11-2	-	CASSYTAGSYNEQFF	TGTGCCAGCAGCTACACTGCGGGCTCCTACAATGAGCAGTTCTTC
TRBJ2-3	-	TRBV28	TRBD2	CASSPSGGLENTQYF	TGTGCCAGCAGCCCTAGCGGGGGGTTGGAAAATACGCAGTATTTT